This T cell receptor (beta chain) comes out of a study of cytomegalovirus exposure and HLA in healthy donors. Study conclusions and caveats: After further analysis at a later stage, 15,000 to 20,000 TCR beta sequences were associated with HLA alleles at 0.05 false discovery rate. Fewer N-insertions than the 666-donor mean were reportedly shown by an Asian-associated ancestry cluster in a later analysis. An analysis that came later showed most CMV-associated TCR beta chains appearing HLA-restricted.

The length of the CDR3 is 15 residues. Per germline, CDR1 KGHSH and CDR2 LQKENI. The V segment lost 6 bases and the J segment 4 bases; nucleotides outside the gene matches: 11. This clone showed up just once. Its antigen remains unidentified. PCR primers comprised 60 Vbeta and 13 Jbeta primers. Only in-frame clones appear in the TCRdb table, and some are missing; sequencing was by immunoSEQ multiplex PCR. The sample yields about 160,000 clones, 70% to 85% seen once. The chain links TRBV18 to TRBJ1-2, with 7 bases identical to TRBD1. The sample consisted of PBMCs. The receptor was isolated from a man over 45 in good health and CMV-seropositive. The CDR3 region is CASSLDGTVRYGYTF. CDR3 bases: TGTGCCAGCTCTCTGGACGGGACAGTACGCTATGGCTACACCTTC. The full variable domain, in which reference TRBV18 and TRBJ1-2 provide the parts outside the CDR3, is NAGVMQNPRHLVRRRGQEARLRCSPMKGHSHVYWYRQLPEEGLKFMVYLQKENIIDESGMPKERFSAEFPKEGPSILRIQQVVRGDSAAYFCASSLDGTVRYGYTFGSGTRLTVV.